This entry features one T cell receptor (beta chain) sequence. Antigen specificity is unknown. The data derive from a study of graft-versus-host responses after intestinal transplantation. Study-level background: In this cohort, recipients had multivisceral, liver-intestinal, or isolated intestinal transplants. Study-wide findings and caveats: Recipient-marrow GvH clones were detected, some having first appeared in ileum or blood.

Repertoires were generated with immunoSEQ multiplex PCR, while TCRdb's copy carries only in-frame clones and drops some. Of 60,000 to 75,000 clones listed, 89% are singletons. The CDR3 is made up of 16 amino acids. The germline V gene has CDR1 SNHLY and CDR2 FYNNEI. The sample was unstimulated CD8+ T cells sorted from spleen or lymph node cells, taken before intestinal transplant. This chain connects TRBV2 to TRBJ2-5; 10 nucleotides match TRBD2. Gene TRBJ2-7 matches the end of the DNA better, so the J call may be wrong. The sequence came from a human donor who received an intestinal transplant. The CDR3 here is CASRETSGPFIYEQYF. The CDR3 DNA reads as TGTGCCAGCAGGGAGACTAGCGGGCCCTTTATCTACGAGCAGTACTTC.